These T cell receptor beta chains were read from a single sample in a study of blood T cell repertoires in COVID-19. Profiled with immunoSEQ multiplex PCR; TCRdb holds only in-frame clones, not every one. The table includes 150,000 to 200,000 clones, 82% detected once. Sequences were obtained from peripheral blood. Source of these receptors: a woman in her 70s with acute or convalescent COVID-19. Both conserved end residues are part of each CDR3. The order of the fields is CDR3 DNA, CDR3 protein, V gene, D gene, clone size, J gene. A D gene is named only where the DNA matches it firmly. Not every row has a clone size; where given, it reads once, few, many or a size class.

CDR3 DNA: TGTGCCAGCAGCTTTAACCAGGAAGCTTTCTTT; CDR3 protein: CASSFNQEAFF; V gene: TRBV7-9; D gene: .; clone size: .; J gene: TRBJ1-1
CDR3 DNA: TGTGCCAGCAGCTCTGGGACAGGGCTGGCAAATCAGCCCCAGCATTTT; CDR3 protein: CASSSGTGLANQPQHF; V gene: TRBV7-8; D gene: TRBD1; clone size: .; J gene: TRBJ1-5
CDR3 DNA: TGTGCCAGCAGCTACCGGGACAGGGGGAATAATGAGCAGTTCTTC; CDR3 protein: CASSYRDRGNNEQFF; V gene: TRBV11-2; D gene: TRBD1; clone size: .; J gene: TRBJ2-1
CDR3 DNA: TGTGCCAGCAGTTTCCGTTTAGCCCAGTCCTACGAGCAGTACTTC; CDR3 protein: CASSFRLAQSYEQYF; V gene: TRBV27; D gene: .; clone size: .; J gene: TRBJ2-7
CDR3 DNA: TGTGCCAGCAGCTTGGACCCTTCACAGGGCTGGAACACTGAAGCTTTCTTT; CDR3 protein: CASSLDPSQGWNTEAFF; V gene: TRBV5-5; D gene: .; clone size: .; J gene: TRBJ1-1
CDR3 DNA: TGTGCCAGCAGCCAGTGGACAGGGATGAACACTGAAGCTTTCTTT; CDR3 protein: CASSQWTGMNTEAFF; V gene: TRBV7-2; D gene: TRBD1; clone size: .; J gene: TRBJ1-1
CDR3 DNA: TGTGCCACCAGCAGGGGGGGTTCCAATAATGAGCAGTTCTTC; CDR3 protein: CATSRGGSNNEQFF; V gene: TRBV15; D gene: .; clone size: .; J gene: TRBJ2-1
CDR3 DNA: TGTGCCAGCAGCCAAATGATGGGGGGAGAGACCCAGTACTTC; CDR3 protein: CASSQMMGGETQYF; V gene: TRBV3-1/TRBV3-2; D gene: .; clone size: .; J gene: TRBJ2-5
CDR3 DNA: TGTGCCAGCAGCCGGACAGATTCCAATCAGCCCCAGCATTTT; CDR3 protein: CASSRTDSNQPQHF; V gene: TRBV3-1/TRBV3-2; D gene: .; clone size: .; J gene: TRBJ1-5
CDR3 DNA: TGTGCCAGCAGTGACTTTTCTAGCGGGAGGATGGGGGAGACCCAGTACTTC; CDR3 protein: CASSDFSSGRMGETQYF; V gene: TRBV6-4; D gene: TRBD2; clone size: .; J gene: TRBJ2-5
CDR3 DNA: TGTGCCAGCAGCCCAGGACTAGCGGGGAAGACCCAGTACTTC; CDR3 protein: CASSPGLAGKTQYF; V gene: TRBV4-2; D gene: TRBD2; clone size: .; J gene: TRBJ2-5
CDR3 DNA: TGTGCCAGCAGCTTCACAGGGACCTGGTCTGATGGCTACACCTTC; CDR3 protein: CASSFTGTWSDGYTF; V gene: TRBV5-6; D gene: .; clone size: .; J gene: TRBJ1-2
CDR3 DNA: TGTGCCACCGAGCGGGGGGGCTCCTACAATGAGCAGTTCTTC; CDR3 protein: CATERGGSYNEQFF; V gene: TRBV24-1; D gene: TRBD2; clone size: .; J gene: TRBJ2-1
CDR3 DNA: TGCGCCAGCAGCCAAGGGCAGAGGGGGGGCCTCAATGAGCAGTTCTTC; CDR3 protein: CASSQGQRGGLNEQFF; V gene: TRBV4-3; D gene: .; clone size: once; J gene: TRBJ2-1
CDR3 DNA: TGCAGCGGCCGCACTAGCGGGTACAATGAGCAGTTCTTC; CDR3 protein: CSGRTSGYNEQFF; V gene: TRBV29-1; D gene: TRBD2; clone size: .; J gene: TRBJ2-1
CDR3 DNA: TGTGCCAGCTCACGCTCGGGGGGCACAGATACGCAGTATTTT; CDR3 protein: CASSRSGGTDTQYF; V gene: TRBV18; D gene: .; clone size: .; J gene: TRBJ2-3
CDR3 DNA: TGTGCCAGCTCAATCCAGGGAGGCACTGAAGCTTTCTTT; CDR3 protein: CASSIQGGTEAFF; V gene: TRBV18; D gene: .; clone size: .; J gene: TRBJ1-1
CDR3 DNA: TGTGCCAGCAGCCCCCCTCCCGGGGGGGTGTATTTT; CDR3 protein: CASSPPPGGVYF; V gene: TRBV7-8; D gene: .; clone size: .; J gene: TRBJ1-3
CDR3 DNA: TGCGCCAGCAGAGGACAGGGCCAAGAGACCCAGTACTTC; CDR3 protein: CASRGQGQETQYF; V gene: TRBV10-2; D gene: TRBD1; clone size: .; J gene: TRBJ2-5
CDR3 DNA: TGTGCCTGGAGTGCCCTCACTAGCGGGTACCAAGAGACCCAGTACTTC; CDR3 protein: CAWSALTSGYQETQYF; V gene: TRBV30; D gene: TRBD2; clone size: .; J gene: TRBJ2-5
CDR3 DNA: TGTGCCAGCAGCCAACAGGCAGGGGATCATCAGCCCCAGCATTTT; CDR3 protein: CASSQQAGDHQPQHF; V gene: TRBV7-2; D gene: .; clone size: .; J gene: TRBJ1-5
CDR3 DNA: TGTGCCAGCAGCTTGACGGTGTCGGGCACTAGCGGGGGGTATGAGCAGTACTTC; CDR3 protein: CASSLTVSGTSGGYEQYF; V gene: TRBV5-6; D gene: TRBD2; clone size: .; J gene: TRBJ2-7
CDR3 DNA: TGTGCCAGCAGTTACTCGAGGTTCGGGACTAGCGGGGATCGCGATACGCAGTATTTT; CDR3 protein: CASSYSRFGTSGDRDTQYF; V gene: TRBV6-2/TRBV6-3; D gene: TRBD2; clone size: .; J gene: TRBJ2-3
CDR3 DNA: TGTGCCAGCATTTACGGGTGGGGCATGAACACTGAAGCTTTCTTT; CDR3 protein: CASIYGWGMNTEAFF; V gene: TRBV28; D gene: .; clone size: .; J gene: TRBJ1-1
CDR3 DNA: TGTGCCAGCAGGCGGACAGGGGGCCTTAATGAAAAACTGTTTTTT; CDR3 protein: CASRRTGGLNEKLFF; V gene: TRBV11-2; D gene: TRBD1; clone size: .; J gene: TRBJ1-4
CDR3 DNA: TGCGCCAGCAGCTTAGGACAGGGGGACACAGATACGCAGTATTTT; CDR3 protein: CASSLGQGDTDTQYF; V gene: TRBV5-1; D gene: TRBD1; clone size: .; J gene: TRBJ2-3
CDR3 DNA: TGTGCCAGCAGCTTAAGCGGGGGGGCTGACAATGAGCAGTTCTTC; CDR3 protein: CASSLSGGADNEQFF; V gene: TRBV11-1; D gene: TRBD2; clone size: .; J gene: TRBJ2-1
CDR3 DNA: TGTGCCAGTAGTAACAGAAAAGAGACCCAGTACTTC; CDR3 protein: CASSNRKETQYF; V gene: TRBV19; D gene: .; clone size: .; J gene: TRBJ2-5
CDR3 DNA: TGTGCCAGTATGAATGGAGGGGGCCACCGAGAGACCCAGTACTTC; CDR3 protein: CASMNGGGHRETQYF; V gene: TRBV19; D gene: .; clone size: .; J gene: TRBJ2-5
CDR3 DNA: TGTGCCAGCAGCTTGGTGGGAGGGGCCACTGAAGCTTTCTTT; CDR3 protein: CASSLVGGATEAFF; V gene: TRBV5-6; D gene: .; clone size: .; J gene: TRBJ1-1
CDR3 DNA: TGTGCCAGCAGCCCGTCAGGGTCTGATGGCTACACCTTC; CDR3 protein: CASSPSGSDGYTF; V gene: TRBV7-2; D gene: .; clone size: once; J gene: TRBJ1-2
CDR3 DNA: TGTGCCACCAGTGATGCTCGACAGGGTTGGGTAGAAGAGACCCAGTACTTC; CDR3 protein: CATSDARQGWVEETQYF; V gene: TRBV24-1; D gene: TRBD1; clone size: .; J gene: TRBJ2-5
CDR3 DNA: TGCGCCAGCAGGGGCACGAACACTGAAGCTTTCTTT; CDR3 protein: CASRGTNTEAFF; V gene: TRBV5-1; D gene: .; clone size: .; J gene: TRBJ1-1
CDR3 DNA: TGTGCCAGCAGCCCAGGGACAGGGCCTAACTATGGCTACACCTTC; CDR3 protein: CASSPGTGPNYGYTF; V gene: TRBV5-5; D gene: TRBD1; clone size: .; J gene: TRBJ1-2
CDR3 DNA: TGTGCCAGCATCGAGACGGGGATCGGAGGCTACAATGAGCAGTTCTTC; CDR3 protein: CASIETGIGGYNEQFF; V gene: TRBV28; D gene: .; clone size: .; J gene: TRBJ2-1
CDR3 DNA: TGTGCCACCAGCAGAGATTCGGGAGGATACACTGAAGCTTTCTTT; CDR3 protein: CATSRDSGGYTEAFF; V gene: TRBV15; D gene: .; clone size: .; J gene: TRBJ1-1
CDR3 DNA: TGTGCCAGCAGCTTGCGGGCAGGGAGAGGGGGCTCTGGAAACACCATATATTTT; CDR3 protein: CASSLRAGRGGSGNTIYF; V gene: TRBV5-6; D gene: .; clone size: few; J gene: TRBJ1-3
CDR3 DNA: TGTGCCATCAGCGAGGACTTCTCAAATTCACCCCTCCACTTT; CDR3 protein: CAISEDFSNSPLHF; V gene: TRBV10-3; D gene: .; clone size: .; J gene: TRBJ1-6
CDR3 DNA: TGTGCCAGTAGTATGATGGGGGGGCTAAACAATGAGCAGTTCTTC; CDR3 protein: CASSMMGGLNNEQFF; V gene: TRBV19; D gene: .; clone size: .; J gene: TRBJ2-1
CDR3 DNA: TGTGCCAGCCGAACCACAGGGGCTAAAGGTCAGCCCCAGCATTTT; CDR3 protein: CASRTTGAKGQPQHF; V gene: TRBV28; D gene: TRBD1; clone size: .; J gene: TRBJ1-5
CDR3 DNA: TGTGCCAGTAGTGGACAGGGGTTAGACACCGGGGAGCTGTTTTTT; CDR3 protein: CASSGQGLDTGELFF; V gene: TRBV19; D gene: TRBD1; clone size: .; J gene: TRBJ2-2
CDR3 DNA: TGCGCCAGCACTCTAGCCCAATCCTACAATGAGCAGTTCTTC; CDR3 protein: CASTLAQSYNEQFF; V gene: TRBV23-1; D gene: .; clone size: .; J gene: TRBJ2-1